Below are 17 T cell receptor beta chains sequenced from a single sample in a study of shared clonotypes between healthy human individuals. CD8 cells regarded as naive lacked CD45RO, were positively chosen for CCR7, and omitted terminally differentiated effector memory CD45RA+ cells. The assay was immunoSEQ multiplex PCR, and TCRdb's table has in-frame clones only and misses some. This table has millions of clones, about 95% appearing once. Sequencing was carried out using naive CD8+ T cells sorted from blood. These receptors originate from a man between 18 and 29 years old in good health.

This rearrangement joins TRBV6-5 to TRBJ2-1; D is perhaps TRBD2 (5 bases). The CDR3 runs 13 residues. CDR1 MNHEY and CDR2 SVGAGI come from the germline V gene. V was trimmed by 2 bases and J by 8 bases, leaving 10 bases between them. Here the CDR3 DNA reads TGTGCCAGCAGTTACGGGGAGTTCGATGAGCAGTTCTTC. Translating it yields CASSYGEFDEQFF.

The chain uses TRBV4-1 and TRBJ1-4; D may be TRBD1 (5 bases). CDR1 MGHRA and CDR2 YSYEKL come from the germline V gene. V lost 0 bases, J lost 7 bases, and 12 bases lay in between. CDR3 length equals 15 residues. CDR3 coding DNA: TGCGCCAGCAGCCAAGAGGGGGGTGTGGGTGAAAAACTGTTTTTT. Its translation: CASSQEGGVGEKLFF.

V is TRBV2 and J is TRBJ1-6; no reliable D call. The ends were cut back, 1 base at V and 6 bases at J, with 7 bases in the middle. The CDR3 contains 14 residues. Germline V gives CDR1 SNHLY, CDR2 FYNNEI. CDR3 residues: CASSEGQSNSPLHF. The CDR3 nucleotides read TGTGCCAGCAGTGAAGGACAAAGTAATTCACCCCTCCACTTT.

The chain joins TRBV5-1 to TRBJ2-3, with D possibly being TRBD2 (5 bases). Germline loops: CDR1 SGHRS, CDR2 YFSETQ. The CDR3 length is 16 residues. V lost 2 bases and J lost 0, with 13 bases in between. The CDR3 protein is CASSFASGSSTDTQYF. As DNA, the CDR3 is TGCGCCAGCAGCTTTGCCAGCGGATCTAGCACAGATACGCAGTATTTT.

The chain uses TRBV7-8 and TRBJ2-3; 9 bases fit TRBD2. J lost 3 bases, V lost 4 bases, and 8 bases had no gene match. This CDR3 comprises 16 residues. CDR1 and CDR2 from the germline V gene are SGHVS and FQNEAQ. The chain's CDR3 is CASSSLAGAGTDTQYF. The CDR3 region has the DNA TGTGCCAGCAGCTCCTTAGCGGGAGCGGGGACAGATACGCAGTATTTT.

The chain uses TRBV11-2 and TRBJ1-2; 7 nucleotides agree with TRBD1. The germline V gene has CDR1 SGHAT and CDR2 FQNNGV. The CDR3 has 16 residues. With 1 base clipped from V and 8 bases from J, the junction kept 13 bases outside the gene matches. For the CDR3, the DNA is TGTGCCAGCAGCTTAGCGTCGACAGGGTTAGAGGACGGCTACACCTTC. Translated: CASSLASTGLEDGYTF.

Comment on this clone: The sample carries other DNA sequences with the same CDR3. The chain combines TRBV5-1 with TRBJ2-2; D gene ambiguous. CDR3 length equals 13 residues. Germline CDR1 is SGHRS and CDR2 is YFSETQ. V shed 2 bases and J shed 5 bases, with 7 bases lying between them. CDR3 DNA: TGCGCCAGCAGCTTCACTGGTACCGGGGAGCTGTTTTTT. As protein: CASSFTGTGELFF.

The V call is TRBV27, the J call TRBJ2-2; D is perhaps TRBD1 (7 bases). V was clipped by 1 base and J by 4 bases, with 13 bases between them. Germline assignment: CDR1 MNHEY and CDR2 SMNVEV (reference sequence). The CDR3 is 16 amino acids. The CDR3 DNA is TGTGCCAGCAGTTTATATGGTCAGGGGGGCACCGGGGAGCTGTTTTTT. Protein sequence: CASSLYGQGGTGELFF.

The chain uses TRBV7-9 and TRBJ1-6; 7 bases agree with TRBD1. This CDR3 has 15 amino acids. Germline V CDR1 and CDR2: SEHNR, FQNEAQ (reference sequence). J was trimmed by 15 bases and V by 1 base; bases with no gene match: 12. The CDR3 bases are TGTGCCAGCAGCTTAGTTGTCCAGGGGGTTGATCTCCTCCACTTT. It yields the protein CASSLVVQGVDLLHF.

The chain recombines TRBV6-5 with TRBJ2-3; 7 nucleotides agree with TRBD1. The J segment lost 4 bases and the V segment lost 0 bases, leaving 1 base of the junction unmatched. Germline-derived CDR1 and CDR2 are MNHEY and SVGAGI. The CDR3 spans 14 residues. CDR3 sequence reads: CASSYSGQADTQYF. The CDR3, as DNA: TGTGCCAGCAGTTACTCCGGACAGGCAGATACGCAGTATTTT.

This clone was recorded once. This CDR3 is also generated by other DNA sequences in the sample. In DNA, the CDR3 is TGTGCCAGCAGTCTCCAGGGGGCCAACACTGAAGCTTTCTTT. As protein: CASSLQGANTEAFF. The V gene is TRBV27, the J gene TRBJ1-1; 8 bases agree with TRBD1. CDR3 length: 14 amino acids. Germline assignment: CDR1 MNHEY and CDR2 SMNVEV (reference sequence). V shed 5 bases, J shed 2 bases, and the junction held 4 bases outside the gene matches.

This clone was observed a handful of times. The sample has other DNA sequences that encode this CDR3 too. This CDR3 reads CAWSVSRTPGVADTQYF. In DNA form, the CDR3 reads TGTGCCTGGAGTGTCTCCCGGACACCGGGCGTTGCAGATACGCAGTATTTT. The V gene is TRBV30, the J gene TRBJ2-3, with TRBD1 as a possible D gene (5 bases). The CDR3 consists of 17 residues. V was cut by 0 bases and J by 4 bases, with 20 bases left in between. Germline V CDR1 and CDR2: GTSNPN, SVGIG (reference sequence).

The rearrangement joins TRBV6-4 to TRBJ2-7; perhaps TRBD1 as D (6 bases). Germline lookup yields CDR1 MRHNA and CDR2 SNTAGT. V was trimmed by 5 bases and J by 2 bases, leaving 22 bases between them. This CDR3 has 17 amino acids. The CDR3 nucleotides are TGTGCCAGCAGTAAATTCGACAGGTTCCCCAGTCCCTACGAGCAGTACTTC. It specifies CASSKFDRFPSPYEQYF.

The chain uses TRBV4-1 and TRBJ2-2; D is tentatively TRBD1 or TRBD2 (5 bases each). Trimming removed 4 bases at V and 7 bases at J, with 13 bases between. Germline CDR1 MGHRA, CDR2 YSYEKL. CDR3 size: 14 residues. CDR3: CASSPRGVHGELFF. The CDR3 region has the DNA TGCGCCAGCAGCCCCAGAGGGGTACACGGGGAGCTGTTTTTT.

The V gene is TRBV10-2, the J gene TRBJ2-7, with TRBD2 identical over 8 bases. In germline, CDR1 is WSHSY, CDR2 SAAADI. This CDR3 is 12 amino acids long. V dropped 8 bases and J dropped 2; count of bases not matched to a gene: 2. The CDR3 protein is CASLAGTYEQYF. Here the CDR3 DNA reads TGCGCCAGCCTAGCGGGCACCTACGAGCAGTACTTC.

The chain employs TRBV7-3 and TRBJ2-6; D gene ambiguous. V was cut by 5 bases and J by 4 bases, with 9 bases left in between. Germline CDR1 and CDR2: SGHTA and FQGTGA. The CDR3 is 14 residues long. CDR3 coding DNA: TGTGCCAGCAGCAGTGCTGGGGGGGCCAACGTCCTGACTTTC. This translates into CASSSAGGANVLTF.

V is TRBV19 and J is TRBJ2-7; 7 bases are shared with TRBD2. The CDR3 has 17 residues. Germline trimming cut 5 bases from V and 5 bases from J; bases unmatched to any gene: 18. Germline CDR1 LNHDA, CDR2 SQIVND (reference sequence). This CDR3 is CASSPPRGAGTRDEQYF. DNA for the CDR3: TGTGCCAGTAGTCCTCCCCGGGGAGCGGGAACCCGGGACGAGCAGTACTTC.